This is a list of T cell receptor beta chains from one sample in a study of T cell repertoires in cytomegalovirus infection. MiXCR, run by TCRdb on the reads, gives a single entry per CDR3 protein. Altogether approximately 70,000 distinct CDR3 sequences are present, around 20% being singletons, with the ten largest covering roughly 63%. Their antigens are not known. This specimen was CD8+ T cells from cultured PBMCs, taken from culture after CMV antigen stimulation. The receptors originated from a human donor in good health (CMV status not recorded). Some clones in this sample may be carry-over from other donors' samples. CDR3s include the opening cysteine and the closing phenylalanine or tryptophan. Each record gives: clone size, D gene, V gene, J gene, CDR3 protein, CDR3 DNA. A D gene is named only where the DNA matches it firmly. Clone size is not always given. Where it is, it says once, few, many or a class for expanded clones.

>few|TRBD1|TRBV7-2|TRBJ2-7
CASSLAGTGDSYEQYF
TGTGCCAGCAGCTTAGCCGGGACAGGGGACTCCTACGAGCAGTACTTC
>-|-|TRBV6-1|TRBJ1-1
CASSQGSSGTEAFF
TGTGCCAGCAGCCAGGGGTCATCGGGCACTGAAGCTTTCTTT
>few|-|TRBV19|TRBJ1-6
CASATVPENSPLHF
TGTGCCAGTGCGACAGTACCCGAGAATTCACCCCTCCACTTT
>few|-|TRBV28|TRBJ1-1
CASSPYNGRTEAFF
TGTGCCAGCAGCCCATATAACGGACGCACTGAAGCTTTCTTT
>-|-|TRBV7-6|TRBJ1-5
CASSLGRAAQGPQHF
TGTGCCAGCAGCTTAGGGCGGGCAGCTCAGGGGCCCCAGCATTTT
>-|-|TRBV28|TRBJ2-7
CASGTVSSYEQYF
TGTGCCAGCGGCACAGTGAGCTCCTACGAGCAGTACTTC
>few|-|TRBV6-2/TRBV6-3|TRBJ2-7
CASSEGTALHYYEQYF
TGTGCCAGCAGTGAAGGGACGGCGCTCCACTACTACGAGCAGTACTTC
>-|TRBD1|TRBV5-4|TRBJ1-1
CASSDDRVGMNTVAFF
TGTGCCAGCAGCGATGACAGGGTAGGGATGAACACTGTAGCTTTCTTT
>-|TRBD2|TRBV6-5|TRBJ2-1
CASRNILAGGYNEQFF
TGTGCCAGCAGGAATATACTAGCGGGGGGTTACAATGAGCAGTTCTTC
>-|-|TRBV19|TRBJ2-2
CASSIWQENTGELFF
TGTGCCAGTAGTATTTGGCAGGAGAACACCGGGGAGCTGTTTTTT
>-|-|TRBV5-6|TRBJ2-6
CASSFTSLTASGANVLTF
TGTGCCAGCAGCTTTACTTCACTTACAGCCTCTGGGGCCAACGTCCTGACTTTC
>many|-|TRBV7-8|TRBJ1-1
CASLGPENMNTEAFF
TGTGCCAGCTTAGGCCCAGAGAACATGAACACTGAAGCTTTCTTT
>-|TRBD2|TRBV4-2|TRBJ2-3
CASSQEAPQRGATDTQYF
TGTGCCAGCAGCCAAGAGGCTCCCCAGCGGGGGGCCACAGATACGCAGTATTTT
>-|-|TRBV7-6|TRBJ1-1
CASSPTGNEAFF
TGTGCCAGCAGCCCTACAGGGAATGAAGCTTTCTTT
>-|-|TRBV13|TRBJ2-5
CASSLGSGEETQYF
TGTGCCAGCAGCTTAGGCAGCGGCGAAGAGACCCAGTACTTC
>once|-|TRBV6-1|TRBJ1-2
CASSEAGMVNYGYTF
TGTGCCAGCAGTGAAGCAGGGATGGTTAACTATGGCTACACCTTC
>-|-|TRBV27|TRBJ1-2
CASSLYGETPSGYTF
TGTGCCAGCAGTTTATACGGGGAGACACCCTCTGGCTACACCTTC
>-|TRBD1|TRBV7-2|TRBJ1-6
CASSRDRGGSPLHF
TGTGCCAGCAGCCGCGACAGGGGAGGTTCACCCCTCCACTTT
>-|-|TRBV4-1|TRBJ2-7
CASSQERGNGQYEQYF
TGCGCCAGCAGCCAAGAAAGAGGGAACGGTCAGTACGAGCAGTACTTC
>many|-|TRBV7-9|TRBJ2-7
CASSLGHLSSYEQYF
TGTGCCAGCAGCTTAGGACACTTGAGCTCCTACGAGCAGTACTTC
>few|-|TRBV15|TRBJ2-3
CATSTEAGPDTQYF
TGTGCCACCAGCACCGAGGCTGGCCCAGATACGCAGTATTTT
>-|TRBD2|TRBV7-8|TRBJ2-5
CASSFLTAGGILQETQYF
TGTGCCAGCAGCTTTTTGACGGCCGGGGGGATCCTCCAAGAGACCCAGTACTTC